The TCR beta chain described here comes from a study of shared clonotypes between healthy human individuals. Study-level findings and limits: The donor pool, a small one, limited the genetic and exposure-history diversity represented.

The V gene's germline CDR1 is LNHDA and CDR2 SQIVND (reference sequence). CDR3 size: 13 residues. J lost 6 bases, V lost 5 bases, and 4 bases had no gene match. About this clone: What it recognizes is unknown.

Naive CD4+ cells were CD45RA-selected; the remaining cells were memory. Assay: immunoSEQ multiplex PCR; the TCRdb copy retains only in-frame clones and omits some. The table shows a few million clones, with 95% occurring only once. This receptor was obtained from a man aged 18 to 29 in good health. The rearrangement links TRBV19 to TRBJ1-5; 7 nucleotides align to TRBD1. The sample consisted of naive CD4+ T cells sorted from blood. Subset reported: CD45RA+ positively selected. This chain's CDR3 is CASSGQVRQPQHF. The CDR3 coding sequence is TGTGCCAGTAGTGGACAGGTGCGTCAGCCCCAGCATTTT.